What follows describes a single TCR beta chain. Its antigen is unknown. These data belong to a study of cytomegalovirus exposure and HLA in healthy donors. Amplification used 60 Vbeta primers and 13 Jbeta primers. Sequencing used immunoSEQ multiplex PCR; TCRdb keeps in-frame clones, though not all of them. The table records about 130,000 clones, 65% to 85% of them present only once. This CDR3 contains 12 residues. Per germline, CDR1 ENHRY and CDR2 SYGVKD. Trimming cost V 9 bases and J 5 bases, with 14 bases left between them. General observations from the study: In a later analysis, TCR beta V- and J-gene trimming showed a link to a missense DCLRE1C variant. Being productive about 87% or about 30% of the time was typical of most TCR beta V segments in an earlier analysis. Cytomegalovirus status was reportedly diagnosed by the classifier with high specificity and sensitivity.

The chain employs TRBV10-3 and TRBJ2-7, with D perhaps TRBD2 (5 bases). The sample comprised PBMCs. The receptor was derived from a woman aged 18-35 years in good health and CMV-seronegative. The CDR3, as DNA: TGTGCCATAGGCAAGAGGGCAGACGAGCAGTACTTC. It encodes CAIGKRADEQYF.